The 11 T cell receptor beta chains below all came from one sample that was sequenced in a study of blood T cell repertoires in COVID-19. Sequencing was performed with immunoSEQ multiplex PCR; in TCRdb, only in-frame clones are kept and a portion is missing. Found here are approximately 70,000 clones, about four fifths of them singletons; the top ten hold 8% to 10%. The sequenced sample consisted of peripheral blood. These receptors all stem from an elderly woman with acute or convalescent COVID-19.

V is TRBV30 and J is TRBJ2-3; 7 bases match TRBD2. CDR1 is GTSNPN, CDR2 SVGIG, per germline (reference sequence). The CDR3 length is 15 residues. V dropped 2 bases and J dropped 3; count of bases not matched to a gene: 8. CDR3 DNA: TGTGCCTGGAGTCCGGCTAGCGGAGAGACAGATACGCAGTATTTT. Its translation: CAWSPASGETDTQYF.

The genes are TRBV18 and TRBJ2-5; TRBD1 agrees at 9 bases. V was clipped by 3 bases and J by 5 bases; unmatched bases: 7. The CDR3 contains 15 residues. CDR1 is KGHSH and CDR2 is LQKENI in the germline V gene. CDR3 amino acids: CASSPPGTGSETQYF. DNA for the CDR3: TGTGCCAGCTCACCTCCCGGGACAGGGAGCGAGACCCAGTACTTC.

This clone was observed a few times. This sequence joins TRBV10-2 and TRBJ1-1; 7 bases line up with TRBD1. The CDR3 loop spans 13 amino acids. V gave up 6 bases and J gave up 2 bases; unmatched junction bases: 3. The germline V gene encodes CDR1 WSHSY and CDR2 SAAADI. The CDR3 is CASSGTVNTEAFF. DNA of the CDR3: TGCGCCAGCAGCGGGACAGTAAACACTGAAGCTTTCTTT.

The chain carries TRBV21-1 and TRBJ2-7; TRBD1, as called in the table, went unchecked against the DNA. TRBV21-1 is marked as a pseudogene. The CDR3 covers 13 residues. CDR3 sequence (DNA): TGTGCCAGCAGCAACCACAGGGGGTACGAGCAGTACTTC. Amino acids: CASSNHRGYEQYF.

The chain has TRBV7-2 and TRBJ1-5; unclear D gene. The CDR3 is made up of 14 amino acids. CDR1 and CDR2 (germline): SGHTA, FQGNSA. The germline V and J ends were trimmed by 1 base and 7 bases, with 11 bases remaining between them. This CDR3 is CASSLVDGTQPQHF. The CDR3 DNA reads TGTGCCAGCAGCTTAGTCGATGGTACACAGCCCCAGCATTTT. Together with reference TRBV7-2 and TRBJ1-5, the CDR3 gives the full variable domain: GAGVSQSPSNKVTEKGKDVELRCDPISGHTALYWYRQSLGQGLEFLIYFQGNSAPDKSGLPSDRFSAERTGGSVSTLTIQRTQQEDSAVYLCASSLVDGTQPQHFGDGTRLSIL.

This rearrangement joins TRBV24-1 to TRBJ2-3; weak D call: TRBD2 (6 bases). Trimming pared 7 bases from V and 0 bases from J, leaving 19 bases between. Germline V lookup: CDR1 KGHDR, CDR2 SFDVKD. The CDR3 length is 17 residues. The CDR3 loop is CATRDSGRGTSTDTQYF. The CDR3 bases are TGTGCCACCAGGGACTCCGGCCGGGGGACTAGCACAGATACGCAGTATTTT.

The chain has TRBV10-1 and TRBJ2-3; D unresolved. The V end was cut by 4 bases, the J end by 0 bases, with 8 bases between. Germline lookup yields CDR1 WNHNN and CDR2 SYGVQD (reference sequence). This CDR3 is 14 amino acids long. The CDR3 DNA reads as TGCGCCAGCAGTGTCTTCTATAGCACAGATACGCAGTATTTT. Its translation is CASSVFYSTDTQYF.

The chain joins TRBV7-6 to TRBJ1-3, with a weak D call TRBD1 (5 bases). The V gene's germline CDR1 is SGHVS and CDR2 FNYEAQ. V lost 5 bases, J lost 0 bases, and 14 bases lay in between. There are 16 residues in the CDR3. The CDR3 coding sequence is TGTGCCAGCAGCCTACAGGCCCCCGTCTCTGGAAACACCATATATTTT. It encodes CASSLQAPVSGNTIYF.

The CDR3 DNA follows: TGTGCCAGTACCCCCCAGGCTAGCACAGATACGCAGTATTTT. This sequence encodes CASTPQASTDTQYF. The chain combines TRBV19 with TRBJ2-3; D is undetermined. From germline, CDR1 is LNHDA and CDR2 SQIVND (reference sequence). V was pared by 7 bases and J by 0 bases, with 11 bases between. The CDR3 covers 14 residues.

The CDR3 DNA reads TGTGCCAGTAGTATAGGAGCGAACACTGAAGCTTTCTTT. This gives the protein CASSIGANTEAFF. This chain links TRBV19 with TRBJ1-1; no definite D call. V was shortened by 1 base and J by 1 base, with 4 bases between the two germline ends. Germline CDR1 is LNHDA and CDR2 is SQIVND (reference sequence). This CDR3 has 13 amino acids.

This chain links TRBV29-1 with TRBJ1-5; D gene ambiguous. The V gene's germline CDR1 is SQVTM and CDR2 ANQGSEA. This CDR3 is 13 amino acids long. Trimming removed 4 bases from V and 2 bases from J, with 9 bases in between. CDR3: CSVGGGGNQPQHF. CDR3 coding DNA: TGCAGCGTTGGAGGAGGCGGCAATCAGCCCCAGCATTTT.